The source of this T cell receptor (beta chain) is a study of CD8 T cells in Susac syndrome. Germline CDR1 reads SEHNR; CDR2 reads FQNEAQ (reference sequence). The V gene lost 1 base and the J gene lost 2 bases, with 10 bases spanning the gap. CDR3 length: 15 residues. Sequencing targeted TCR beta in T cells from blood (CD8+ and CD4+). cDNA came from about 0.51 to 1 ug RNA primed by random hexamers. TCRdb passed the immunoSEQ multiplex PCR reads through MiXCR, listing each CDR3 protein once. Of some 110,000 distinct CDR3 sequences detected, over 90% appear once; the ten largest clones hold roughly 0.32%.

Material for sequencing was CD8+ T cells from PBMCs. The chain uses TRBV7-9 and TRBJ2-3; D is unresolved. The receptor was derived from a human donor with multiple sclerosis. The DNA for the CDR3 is TGTGCCAGCAGCTTAGTCACCCAGAACACAGATACGCAGTATTTT. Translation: CASSLVTQNTDTQYF. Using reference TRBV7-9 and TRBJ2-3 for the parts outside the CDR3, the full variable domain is DTGVSQNPRHKITKRGQNVTFRCDPISEHNRLYWYRQTLGQGPEFLTYFQNEAQLEKSRLLSDRFSAERPKGSFSTLEIQRTEQGDSAMYLCASSLVTQNTDTQYFGPGTRLTVL.